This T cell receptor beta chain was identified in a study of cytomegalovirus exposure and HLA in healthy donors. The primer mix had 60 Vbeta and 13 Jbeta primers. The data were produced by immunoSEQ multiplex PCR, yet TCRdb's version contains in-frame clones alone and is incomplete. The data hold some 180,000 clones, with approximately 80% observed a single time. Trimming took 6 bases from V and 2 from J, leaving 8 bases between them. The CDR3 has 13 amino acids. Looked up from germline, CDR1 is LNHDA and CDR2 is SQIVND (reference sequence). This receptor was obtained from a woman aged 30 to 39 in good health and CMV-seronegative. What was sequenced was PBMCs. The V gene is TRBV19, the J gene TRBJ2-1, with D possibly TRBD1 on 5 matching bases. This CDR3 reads CASRQAPYNEQFF. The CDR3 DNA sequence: TGTGCCAGTAGACAGGCCCCCTACAATGAGCAGTTCTTC.